Below are 20 T cell receptor beta chains sequenced from a single sample in a study of blood T cell repertoires in COVID-19. Method: immunoSEQ multiplex PCR; TCRdb's copy keeps in-frame clones and lacks some. Counted here are 120,000 to 150,000 clones, over 75% occurring once; the ten biggest clones make up approximately 8%. Sequenced: peripheral blood. These TCRs come from a woman aged 55-75 years with COVID-19, enrolled during active disease.

This chain uses TRBV4-3 with TRBJ1-1; TRBD1 matches at 9 bases. This CDR3 has 20 residues. Germline V gene sequence: CDR1 LGHNA, CDR2 YSLEER. V dropped 0 bases and J dropped 4; count of bases not matched to a gene: 18. CDR3 bases: TGCGCCAGCAGCCAAGATCTGATACAGGGGGCGATTCGATTTGGCACTGAAGCTTTCTTT. It is translated as CASSQDLIQGAIRFGTEAFF.

The V call is TRBV6-6, the J call TRBJ2-7, with D uncertain. V was clipped by 6 bases and J by 0 bases, with 15 bases between them. The CDR3 is 15 amino acids. The germline CDR1 and CDR2 sequences are MNHNY and SVGAGI (reference sequence). CDR3 nucleotide sequence: TGTGCCAGCAGCCCCTACAGAGAAATCTCCTACGAGCAGTACTTC. Translation gives CASSPYREISYEQYF.

J is TRBJ2-3 and V is TRBV19; tentatively, D is TRBD2 (7 bases). Trimming cost V 3 bases and J 7 bases, with 23 bases left between them. In germline, CDR1 is LNHDA, CDR2 SQIVND (reference sequence). The CDR3 is made up of 17 amino acids. The CDR3 region is CASSIPLGRGAAHTQYF. CDR3 DNA sequence: TGTGCCAGTAGTATCCCGTTGGGACGGGGGGCCGCACATACGCAGTATTTT.

The rearrangement links TRBV29-1 to TRBJ2-5, with TRBD1 matching 8 bases. Looked up from germline, CDR1 is SQVTM and CDR2 is ANQGSEA. CDR3 length: 13 amino acids. The ends lost 7 bases at V and 4 bases at J; junction bases unmatched: 8. The CDR3 here is CSGSTGAGETQYF. In DNA, the CDR3 is TGCAGCGGGTCGACAGGGGCTGGAGAGACCCAGTACTTC.

The rearrangement uses TRBV28 and TRBJ1-5, with TRBD1 identical over 9 bases. In germline, CDR1 is MDHEN, CDR2 SYDVKM. The V gene end was trimmed by 6 bases and the J gene end by 2 bases; junction bases not matched to a gene: 20. The CDR3 is 20 amino acids. The CDR3 coding sequence is TGTGCCAGCAGCCGACGTTCCAGGGGGACAGGGAAGGGAGGCAATCAGCCCCAGCATTTT. Encoded protein: CASSRRSRGTGKGGNQPQHF.

The V and J genes are TRBV11-2 and TRBJ1-4, with D perhaps matching TRBD1 (6 bases). V lost 5 bases and J 13 bases, leaving 14 bases between the germline ends. Germline V gives CDR1 SGHAT, CDR2 FQNNGV. This CDR3 comprises 12 residues. The CDR3 loop is CASSPTGSTLFF. The CDR3 DNA reads TGTGCCAGCAGCCCAACAGGGTCTACACTGTTTTTT.

The chain carries TRBV27 and TRBJ1-1; 8 bases line up with TRBD1. The trim removed 5 bases at V and 3 bases at J, leaving 5 bases unmatched. The CDR3 spans 14 residues. From germline, CDR1 is MNHEY and CDR2 SMNVEV (reference sequence). CDR3 sequence reads: CASSQRQGYTEAFF. CDR3 DNA sequence: TGTGCCAGCAGTCAGAGACAGGGGTACACTGAAGCTTTCTTT.

The chain carries TRBV3-1 (or the pseudogene TRBV3-2) and TRBJ2-5; D is uncertain. CDR3 length equals 12 residues. Germline CDR1 and CDR2: LGHDT and YNNKEL (reference sequence). V was clipped by 2 bases and J by 2 bases, with 3 bases between them. The CDR3 DNA sequence: TGTGCCAGCAGCCAACTTCAAGAGACCCAGTACTTC. It translates to CASSQLQETQYF.

This clone has a handful of counts. The chain uses TRBV4-2 and TRBJ2-7; TRBD2 is a possible D gene (6 bases). Trimming stripped 0 bases from V and 8 bases from J, with 23 bases between. CDR1 is LGHNA and CDR2 is YNFKEQ in the germline V gene. This CDR3 has 17 residues. The CDR3, as DNA: TGTGCCAGCAGCCAAGAGTCCTTGGTAGCTGGGGGGTCTAAGCAGTACTTC. Residues: CASSQESLVAGGSKQYF.

The rearrangement uses TRBV5-1 and TRBJ1-1, with 8 nucleotides matching TRBD1. J lost 5 bases, V lost 4 bases, and 10 bases had no gene match. Germline assignment: CDR1 SGHRS and CDR2 YFSETQ. CDR3 length: 15 residues. CDR3 in DNA: TGCGCCAGCAGCCCAACCCCGACAGGGGTTACTGAAGCTTTCTTT. This translates into CASSPTPTGVTEAFF.

The chain links TRBV5-1 to TRBJ1-3, with 8 bases that match TRBD1. The CDR3 length is 15 residues. Germline CDR1 is SGHRS and CDR2 is YFSETQ. The V gene end was trimmed by 0 bases and the J gene end by 8 bases; junction bases not matched to a gene: 7. The CDR3 reads CASSLETGVGYTIYF. The CDR3 nucleotides read TGCGCCAGCAGCTTGGAGACAGGGGTCGGATACACCATATATTTT. The whole variable domain, remainder taken from reference TRBV5-1 and TRBJ1-3, is KAGVTQTPRYLIKTRGQQVTLSCSPISGHRSVSWYQQTPGQGLQFLFEYFSETQRNKGNFPGRFSGRQFSNSRSEMNVSTLELGDSALYLCASSLETGVGYTIYFGEGSWLTVV.

V usage is TRBV19 and J usage is TRBJ1-4, with D maybe TRBD1 (6 bases). Germline values: CDR1 LNHDA, CDR2 SQIVND (reference sequence). This CDR3 comprises 16 residues. V was pared by 4 bases and J by 7 bases, with 19 bases between. The CDR3 nucleotides are TGTGCCAGTAGTACGGCATTCAGGGGATGGATTGAAAAACTGTTTTTT. The encoded protein is CASSTAFRGWIEKLFF.

The chain is built from TRBV5-5 and TRBJ2-1, with D tentatively TRBD1 (5 bases). Between the trimmed V and J ends, which lost 0 bases and 0 bases, there was a span of 19 bases. The CDR3 has 19 amino acids. Germline loops: CDR1 SGHKS, CDR2 YYEKEE (reference sequence). This chain's CDR3 is CASSLGLSTGPTSYNEQFF. In DNA form, the CDR3 reads TGTGCCAGCAGCTTGGGTTTGAGTACAGGCCCTACCTCCTACAATGAGCAGTTCTTC.

This clone was recorded only once. The CDR3 sequence is CASTRKQGSDGYTF. The CDR3 DNA follows: TGTGCCAGCACCCGTAAACAGGGGTCGGATGGCTACACCTTC. This chain connects TRBV7-9 to TRBJ1-2; 7 bases match TRBD1. J lost 6 bases, V lost 7 bases, and 11 bases had no gene match. Germline V gene data show CDR1 as SEHNR and CDR2 as FQNEAQ (reference sequence). The CDR3 consists of 14 residues.

The V call is TRBV7-9, the J call TRBJ2-3; the D gene is possibly TRBD1 (6 bases). In germline, CDR1 is SEHNR, CDR2 FQNEAQ (reference sequence). Trimming cost V 5 bases and J 4 bases, with 10 bases left between them. This CDR3 spans 13 amino acids. CDR3 DNA sequence: TGTGCCAGCAGCCCCAGGGGCCCAGATACGCAGTATTTT. Its protein is CASSPRGPDTQYF.

This clone was seen just once. J is TRBJ2-1 and V is TRBV27; 14 bases match TRBD2. The CDR3 runs to 14 residues. J lost 9 bases, V lost 6 bases, and 4 bases had no gene match. Germline V gene data show CDR1 as MNHEY and CDR2 as SMNVEV (reference sequence). In nucleotides, the CDR3 is TGTGCCAGCAGCCCGGGACTAGCGGGAGTTGAGCAGTTCTTC. Its protein product is CASSPGLAGVEQFF.

The V gene is TRBV5-1, the J gene TRBJ1-2; 9 bases align to TRBD1. The ends lost 2 bases at V and 4 bases at J; junction bases unmatched: 21. The germline gives CDR1 SGHRS, CDR2 YFSETQ. The CDR3 is made up of 20 amino acids. The CDR3 nucleotides read TGCGCCAGCAGCTTCAAAATAGGTCCCCCGCCGGGACAGGGAATCTATGGCTACACCTTC. Translated, it gives CASSFKIGPPPGQGIYGYTF.

This rearrangement joins TRBV6-1 to TRBJ2-7; perhaps TRBD1 as D (5 bases). In germline, CDR1 is MNHNS, CDR2 SASEGT. The V and J ends lost 3 bases and 2 bases respectively, with 11 bases between them. This CDR3 has 14 amino acids. CDR3 loop: CASSDRAGTYEQYF. CDR3 nucleotides: TGTGCCAGCAGTGACCGGGCAGGGACCTACGAGCAGTACTTC.

This clone has a handful of counts. The chain couples TRBV4-1 to TRBJ1-3; D perhaps matches TRBD1 (6 bases). Germline values: CDR1 MGHRA, CDR2 YSYEKL. The V end was cut by 2 bases, the J end by 1 base, with 18 bases between. The CDR3 is 18 amino acids. The CDR3 bases are TGCGCCAGCAGCCAACCGGTCAGGGGTAGAAGGTCTGGAAACACCATATATTTT. It is translated as CASSQPVRGRRSGNTIYF.

In this sample, this clone turned up once. The rearrangement joins TRBV4-2 to TRBJ1-5, with a tentative D call TRBD1 (5 bases). Germline loops: CDR1 LGHNA, CDR2 YNFKEQ. The germline V and J ends were trimmed by 5 bases and 5 bases, with 13 bases remaining between them. CDR3 length: 14 residues. Here the CDR3 reads CASSWQGLDQPQHF. The CDR3 DNA is TGTGCCAGCAGCTGGCAGGGCCTAGATCAGCCCCAGCATTTT.